The rows below give T cell receptor beta chains drawn from one sample of a study of blood T cell repertoires in COVID-19. Repertoires were generated with immunoSEQ multiplex PCR, while TCRdb's copy carries only in-frame clones and drops some. The data contain roughly 250,000 clones, about 93% of them singletons. The sequenced sample consisted of peripheral blood. The origin of the receptors is a man aged 25 to 45 with COVID-19, enrolled during active disease. Both conserved end residues are part of each CDR3. Fields, in order: CDR3 DNA, CDR3 protein, J gene, V gene, D gene, clone size. A D gene is named only where the DNA matches it firmly. The listing skips clone size in some rows; elsewhere it reads once, few, many or a size class.

CDR3 DNA: TGTGCCAGCAGCAATGACAGGGTAGAACAGCCCCAGCATTTT
CDR3 protein: CASSNDRVEQPQHF
J gene: TRBJ1-5
V gene: TRBV5-5
D gene: TRBD1
clone size: .

CDR3 DNA: TGTGCCAGCAGTTTCTCAGGGGGCAAGTATGGCTACACCTTC
CDR3 protein: CASSFSGGKYGYTF
J gene: TRBJ1-2
V gene: TRBV27
D gene: TRBD1
clone size: .

CDR3 DNA: TGTGCCAGCAGTTCGGGACTGTCAGGAGATGGCTACACCTTC
CDR3 protein: CASSSGLSGDGYTF
J gene: TRBJ1-2
V gene: TRBV6-5
D gene: .
clone size: .

CDR3 DNA: TGTGCCAGCAGCCCTGGACAGGGTGGGACTGAAGCTTTCTTT
CDR3 protein: CASSPGQGGTEAFF
J gene: TRBJ1-1
V gene: TRBV27
D gene: TRBD1
clone size: .

CDR3 DNA: TGTGCCAGCAGCCCAGGGGGATTCACCTACGAGCAGTACTTC
CDR3 protein: CASSPGGFTYEQYF
J gene: TRBJ2-7
V gene: TRBV9
D gene: TRBD1
clone size: .

CDR3 DNA: TGTGCCAGCAGTGAATTATACCAGGGGGCAAGCAATCAGCCCCAGCATTTT
CDR3 protein: CASSELYQGASNQPQHF
J gene: TRBJ1-5
V gene: TRBV6-1
D gene: TRBD1
clone size: .

CDR3 DNA: TGTGCCAGCATCCGGACTAGCGTCCAAGAGACCCAGTACTTC
CDR3 protein: CASIRTSVQETQYF
J gene: TRBJ2-5
V gene: TRBV6-5
D gene: TRBD2
clone size: .

CDR3 DNA: TGCGCCAGCAGCTTGGAAGTGGGAGACTATGGCTACACCTTC
CDR3 protein: CASSLEVGDYGYTF
J gene: TRBJ1-2
V gene: TRBV5-1
D gene: .
clone size: .

CDR3 DNA: TGTGCCAGTAGCATCCGGGACAACTACGAGCAGTACTTC
CDR3 protein: CASSIRDNYEQYF
J gene: TRBJ2-7
V gene: TRBV19
D gene: .
clone size: .

CDR3 DNA: TGTGCCAGCAGCGTTCTAGCGGGGGGGATCACAGATACGCAGTATTTT
CDR3 protein: CASSVLAGGITDTQYF
J gene: TRBJ2-3
V gene: TRBV9
D gene: TRBD2
clone size: .

CDR3 DNA: TGTGCCAGCAGCTACCAGGGGGCTAGCACCGGGGAGCTGTTTTTT
CDR3 protein: CASSYQGASTGELFF
J gene: TRBJ2-2
V gene: TRBV7-3
D gene: TRBD1
clone size: .

CDR3 DNA: TGTGCCAGCAGCAGACTGTCCTCTGGAAACACCATATATTTT
CDR3 protein: CASSRLSSGNTIYF
J gene: TRBJ1-3
V gene: TRBV6-5
D gene: .
clone size: .

CDR3 DNA: TGTGCCAGCAGCTTAGCGTTGACAGGGTCCGGAAACACCATATATTTT
CDR3 protein: CASSLALTGSGNTIYF
J gene: TRBJ1-3
V gene: TRBV11-2
D gene: TRBD1
clone size: .

CDR3 DNA: TGTGCCACCAGCAGAGACAAAACTACCTACGAGCAGTACTTC
CDR3 protein: CATSRDKTTYEQYF
J gene: TRBJ2-7
V gene: TRBV15
D gene: .
clone size: .

CDR3 DNA: TGTGCCAGCAGTACCTTCCGGGACAGATACAATCAGCCCCAGCATTTT
CDR3 protein: CASSTFRDRYNQPQHF
J gene: TRBJ1-5
V gene: TRBV27
D gene: TRBD1
clone size: .

CDR3 DNA: TGTGCCAGTAGTATCTGGAGGGGAGAGACCCAGTACTTC
CDR3 protein: CASSIWRGETQYF
J gene: TRBJ2-5
V gene: TRBV19
D gene: .
clone size: .

CDR3 DNA: TGTGCCAGCTCACACAGGGATAGCAATCAGCCCCAGCATTTT
CDR3 protein: CASSHRDSNQPQHF
J gene: TRBJ1-5
V gene: TRBV18
D gene: .
clone size: .

CDR3 DNA: TGCAGCGCCACAGGGGCCAACACCGGGGAGCTGTTTTTT
CDR3 protein: CSATGANTGELFF
J gene: TRBJ2-2
V gene: TRBV29-1
D gene: TRBD1
clone size: .

CDR3 DNA: TGCGCCAGCAGCTTGGACAGGGGTGACACCGGGGAGCTGTTTTTT
CDR3 protein: CASSLDRGDTGELFF
J gene: TRBJ2-2
V gene: TRBV5-1
D gene: TRBD1
clone size: .

CDR3 DNA: TGCGCCAGCAGCCCAGGGGGTACAGGGCAAGAGACCCAGTACTTC
CDR3 protein: CASSPGGTGQETQYF
J gene: TRBJ2-5
V gene: TRBV10-1
D gene: TRBD1
clone size: .

CDR3 DNA: TGTGCCAGCAGCGAGGTTACAGGGAGACGATCACCCCTCCACTTT
CDR3 protein: CASSEVTGRRSPLHF
J gene: TRBJ1-6
V gene: TRBV5-6
D gene: .
clone size: .

CDR3 DNA: TGTGCCATCGCCGGGGGGGAGGGCACCGGGGAGCTGTTTTTT
CDR3 protein: CAIAGGEGTGELFF
J gene: TRBJ2-2
V gene: TRBV10-3
D gene: TRBD2
clone size: .

CDR3 DNA: TGTGCCAGCAGTTTAATGACAAGTTCACCCCTCCACTTT
CDR3 protein: CASSLMTSSPLHF
J gene: TRBJ1-6
V gene: TRBV12-3/TRBV12-4
D gene: .
clone size: .

CDR3 DNA: TGTGCCAGCAGATTTGGACAGGGGTTACTCGAGAGCTCTGGAAACACCATATATTTT
CDR3 protein: CASRFGQGLLESSGNTIYF
J gene: TRBJ1-3
V gene: TRBV11-2
D gene: TRBD1
clone size: once

CDR3 DNA: TGTGCCAGCTCACCACCAGGGGGCTCGGGCCAGCCCCAGCATTTT
CDR3 protein: CASSPPGGSGQPQHF
J gene: TRBJ1-5
V gene: TRBV18
D gene: TRBD1
clone size: .

CDR3 DNA: TGTGCCAGCAGCGTACCTAGCGGGGGGGGAAGATTCACAGATACGCAGTATTTT
CDR3 protein: CASSVPSGGGRFTDTQYF
J gene: TRBJ2-3
V gene: TRBV9
D gene: TRBD2
clone size: .

CDR3 DNA: TGTGCCAGTAGTATATCGGGTTACTTCACTGAAGCTTTCTTT
CDR3 protein: CASSISGYFTEAFF
J gene: TRBJ1-1
V gene: TRBV19
D gene: .
clone size: .

CDR3 DNA: TGTGCCTGGAGTGTGAGCGGGGGACTGGATACGCAGTATTTT
CDR3 protein: CAWSVSGGLDTQYF
J gene: TRBJ2-3
V gene: TRBV30
D gene: TRBD2
clone size: .

CDR3 DNA: TGTGCCAGCACGTCCCCAGATGCTTTCGGGGAGCAGTACTTC
CDR3 protein: CASTSPDAFGEQYF
J gene: TRBJ2-7
V gene: TRBV2
D gene: .
clone size: .

CDR3 DNA: TGTGCCAGCAGTGAAGCGGGAGGGGCAGATACGCAGTATTTT
CDR3 protein: CASSEAGGADTQYF
J gene: TRBJ2-3
V gene: TRBV2
D gene: TRBD2
clone size: .

CDR3 DNA: TGTGCCAGCAGCTTATTGACAGGGATCACTGAAGCTTTCTTT
CDR3 protein: CASSLLTGITEAFF
J gene: TRBJ1-1
V gene: TRBV7-9
D gene: TRBD1
clone size: .

CDR3 DNA: TGTGCCACCAGTGCCGGGACAGGGGCCTTTCGCTTC
CDR3 protein: CATSAGTGAFRF
J gene: TRBJ1-2
V gene: TRBV24-1
D gene: TRBD1
clone size: .

CDR3 DNA: TGTGCCAGCACCAAGACAGGGGGCGTAGGTGAAAAACTGTTTTTT
CDR3 protein: CASTKTGGVGEKLFF
J gene: TRBJ1-4
V gene: TRBV9
D gene: TRBD1
clone size: .

CDR3 DNA: TGTGCCTGGAGGATACGGGACAGGGAGCGAGAGGAAAAACTGTTTTTT
CDR3 protein: CAWRIRDREREEKLFF
J gene: TRBJ1-4
V gene: TRBV30
D gene: TRBD1
clone size: .

CDR3 DNA: TGCGCCAGCAGCCAAGAGGGGAGTCAGCCCCAGCATTTT
CDR3 protein: CASSQEGSQPQHF
J gene: TRBJ1-5
V gene: TRBV4-1
D gene: .
clone size: .

CDR3 DNA: TGCGCCAGCAGCGCGGGTTCTAATTCACCCCTCCACTTT
CDR3 protein: CASSAGSNSPLHF
J gene: TRBJ1-6
V gene: TRBV5-1
D gene: .
clone size: .

CDR3 DNA: TGTGCCAGCAGCTTGGCACAGGGAGAGTACGGCTACACCTTC
CDR3 protein: CASSLAQGEYGYTF
J gene: TRBJ1-2
V gene: TRBV5-5
D gene: .
clone size: .

CDR3 DNA: TGTGCCAGTAGCACGGGACTAGCCCCCCCAGATACGCAGTATTTT
CDR3 protein: CASSTGLAPPDTQYF
J gene: TRBJ2-3
V gene: TRBV19
D gene: TRBD2
clone size: .

CDR3 DNA: TGCGCCAGCAGCCCGGGACAGGGGTATAGCAATCAGCCCCAGCATTTT
CDR3 protein: CASSPGQGYSNQPQHF
J gene: TRBJ1-5
V gene: TRBV5-1
D gene: TRBD1
clone size: .

CDR3 DNA: TGTGCCAGCAGCCGACAGGGGGTGAGCACTGAAGCTTTCTTT
CDR3 protein: CASSRQGVSTEAFF
J gene: TRBJ1-1
V gene: TRBV16
D gene: TRBD1
clone size: .

CDR3 DNA: TGTGCCACGGGACAGGGTTCCTACGAGCAGTACTTC
CDR3 protein: CATGQGSYEQYF
J gene: TRBJ2-7
V gene: TRBV10-3
D gene: TRBD1
clone size: .

CDR3 DNA: TGTGCCAGCACGCGACAGGCCGCAACTAATGAAAAACTGTTTTTT
CDR3 protein: CASTRQAATNEKLFF
J gene: TRBJ1-4
V gene: TRBV2
D gene: .
clone size: once

CDR3 DNA: TGCGCCAGCAGCTTGACAGACGAACCCTCCTACGAGCAGTACTTC
CDR3 protein: CASSLTDEPSYEQYF
J gene: TRBJ2-7
V gene: TRBV5-1
D gene: .
clone size: .

CDR3 DNA: TGTGCCAGTAGCTTGGGGCGATACACTGAAGCTTTCTTT
CDR3 protein: CASSLGRYTEAFF
J gene: TRBJ1-1
V gene: TRBV19
D gene: .
clone size: .

CDR3 DNA: TGTGCCAGCAGTTACTCAGGTCACTCCAGGGGGGCCCAGTACTTC
CDR3 protein: CASSYSGHSRGAQYF
J gene: TRBJ2-5
V gene: TRBV6-5
D gene: .
clone size: .